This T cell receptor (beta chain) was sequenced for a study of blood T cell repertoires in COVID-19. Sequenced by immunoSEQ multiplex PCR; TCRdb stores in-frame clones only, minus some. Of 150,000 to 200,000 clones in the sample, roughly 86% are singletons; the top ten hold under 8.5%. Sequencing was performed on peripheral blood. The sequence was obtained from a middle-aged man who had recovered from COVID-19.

The CDR3, as DNA: TGTGCCATCAGTGGCCGGGGAATAGGCACAGATACGCAGTATTTT. Translated: CAISGRGIGTDTQYF. This chain connects TRBV10-3 to TRBJ2-3; D might be TRBD2 (5 bases). Germline loops: CDR1 ENHRY, CDR2 SYGVKD. The CDR3 has 15 amino acids. V was shortened by 4 bases and J by 1 base, with 12 bases between the two germline ends.